This T cell receptor (beta chain) comes out of a study of T cell responses to AZD1222 COVID-19 vaccine. Study-wide findings and caveats: Breadth and depth of Spike-specific TCRs rose after two AZD1222 doses.

Note on this clone: Its antigen is as yet unknown.

The germline CDR1 and CDR2 sequences are MNHNY and SVGAGI (reference sequence). The CDR3 is 21 amino acids. Trimming stripped 6 bases from V and 1 base from J, with 32 bases between. Method: immunoSEQ multiplex PCR; TCRdb's copy keeps in-frame clones and lacks some. The sample contains about 68,000 clones, approximately 91% of which appear only once. The chain joins TRBV6-6 to TRBJ2-3; TRBD1 might be the D (5 bases). The sequencing here drew on peripheral blood, taken on day 0 of AZD1222 vaccination. This sequence was found in an adult in good health. CDR3 DNA: TGTGCCAGCAGCCAAACTTTAAGGGCCAGGGTTACTCTTTGGGGCACAGATACGCAGTATTTT. Translated: CASSQTLRARVTLWGTDTQYF.